A selection of T cell receptor beta chains follows, all from one sample in a study of molecular identifiers for immune sequencing clone quantification. Each CDR3 protein gets one entry after TCRdb re-called the PCR reads with MiXCR. This sample has 85,000 to 120,000 distinct CDR3 sequences, with under 40% found just once. The sample taken for sequencing was naive CD8+ T cells from blood, with Jurkat cell RNA spiked in. Receptors were obtained from a human donor in good health. Some libraries in this study had Jurkat cell RNA spiked in. The conserved cysteine and the conserved F or W are not part of the CDR3 here. D genes are given only for firm matches. Some rows have no size entry. The others give once, few or many, or a class for an expanded clone.

J gene	clone size	D gene	V gene	CDR3 protein
TRBJ2-7	NA	TRBD2	TRBV4-2	ASSQDGAAGTYEQY
TRBJ1-2	many	TRBD1	TRBV20-1	SASGTGYGYT
TRBJ2-7	few	NA	TRBV24-1	ATSVPGGHEQY
TRBJ2-1	NA	NA	TRBV6-2/TRBV6-3	ASSYSGDEQF
TRBJ2-3	many	NA	TRBV12-3/TRBV12-4	ASSPLDTQY
TRBJ2-7	NA	NA	TRBV18	ASSPGGRPYEQY
TRBJ2-2	NA	NA	TRBV7-9	ASSDGGSGELF
TRBJ2-7	NA	TRBD2	TRBV28	ASSPGLARTEQY
TRBJ1-2	few	NA	TRBV12-3/TRBV12-4	ASSKRGEDGYT
TRBJ2-1	many	TRBD1	TRBV5-6	ASSPTGVDEQF
TRBJ2-3	few	TRBD2	TRBV12-3/TRBV12-4	ASSTTSGGATDTQY
TRBJ2-2	many	NA	TRBV13	ASSPLGNTGELF
TRBJ2-2	many	TRBD1	TRBV12-5	ASVEWDSILGGELF
TRBJ2-1	NA	NA	TRBV6-2/TRBV6-3	ASSYYGQHFNEQF
TRBJ1-4	NA	TRBD1	TRBV28	ASSPGGTATNEKLF
TRBJ2-7	NA	NA	TRBV28	ASSLGPRDAYEQY
TRBJ1-5	NA	NA	TRBV7-9	ASSLAIGFGSNQPQH
TRBJ1-5	few	TRBD1	TRBV27	ASSRGRNQPQH
TRBJ2-3	many	TRBD2	TRBV10-2	ASAGTSGTDTQY
TRBJ1-2	few	NA	TRBV28	ASSLNASPIYGYT
TRBJ2-7	few	TRBD2	TRBV24-1	ATIPRGTRGYEQY
TRBJ2-1	NA	TRBD2	TRBV29-1	SVGLAGNEQF
TRBJ2-1	few	NA	TRBV19	ASTPGMNEQF
TRBJ2-3	few	NA	TRBV7-2	ASSLLSGDTDTQY
TRBJ2-3	NA	NA	TRBV11-2	ASRTRLDDTQY
TRBJ2-3	many	NA	TRBV2	ASSELRLSSTDTQY
TRBJ2-1	many	NA	TRBV28	ASSFPRAGVDEQF
TRBJ2-1	NA	NA	TRBV18	ASSPAEFVNEQF
TRBJ1-1	NA	NA	TRBV6-6	ASTDGDLGAF
TRBJ1-1	NA	TRBD1	TRBV7-9	ASRRGQSNTEAF
TRBJ2-7	few	TRBD2	TRBV28	ASSLVLAGVGEQY
TRBJ2-7	NA	NA	TRBV27	ASSPGIALYEQY
TRBJ2-3	NA	TRBD1	TRBV7-9	ASSQTGGWEDTQY
TRBJ1-1	NA	TRBD1	TRBV20-1	SATTRGRTEAF
TRBJ2-1	once	TRBD2	TRBV20-1	STPRGLAGKNEQF
TRBJ1-3	few	NA	TRBV11-2	ASRPTRWSSGNTIY
TRBJ2-7	NA	TRBD2	TRBV13	ASSLVGSGAYEQY
TRBJ2-4	many	TRBD2	TRBV12-3/TRBV12-4	ASSFRLASGRNIQY
TRBJ2-7	few	TRBD1	TRBV20-1	SARDGDRGSYEQY
TRBJ2-1	NA	TRBD2	TRBV7-7	ASSLSSGGADEQF
TRBJ2-3	few	NA	TRBV6-5	ASSYSVGGDTQY
TRBJ1-5	many	NA	TRBV6-2/TRBV6-3	ASSTGSASNQPQH
TRBJ1-1	many	NA	TRBV12-3/TRBV12-4	ASSLWENTEAF
TRBJ2-3	few	NA	TRBV9	ASSAKGDPTDTQY
TRBJ2-3	NA	TRBD2	TRBV4-3	ASTSGRYTDTQY
TRBJ2-1	few	TRBD1	TRBV28	ASSPEPGQETYNEQF
TRBJ1-2	few	NA	TRBV6-6	ASSSAVYT
TRBJ2-5	NA	NA	TRBV13	ASSFRTATGTQY
TRBJ2-5	few	NA	TRBV11-2	ASSGAQETQY
TRBJ2-1	NA	TRBD2	TRBV7-6	ASSLRLAGEHEQF